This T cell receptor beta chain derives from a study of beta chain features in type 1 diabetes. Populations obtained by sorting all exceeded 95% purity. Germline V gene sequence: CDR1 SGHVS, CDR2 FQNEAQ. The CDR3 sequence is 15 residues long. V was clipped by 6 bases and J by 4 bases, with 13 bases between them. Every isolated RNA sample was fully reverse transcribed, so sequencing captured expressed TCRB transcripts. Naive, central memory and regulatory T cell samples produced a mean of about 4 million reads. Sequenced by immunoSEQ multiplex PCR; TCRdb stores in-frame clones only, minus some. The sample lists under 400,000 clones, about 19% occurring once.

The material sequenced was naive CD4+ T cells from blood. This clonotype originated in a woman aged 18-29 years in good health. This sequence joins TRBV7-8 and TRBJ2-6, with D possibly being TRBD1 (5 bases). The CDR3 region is CASRGRVSGANVLTF. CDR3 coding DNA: TGTGCCAGCAGGGGCAGGGTGTCGGGGGCCAACGTCCTGACTTTC.